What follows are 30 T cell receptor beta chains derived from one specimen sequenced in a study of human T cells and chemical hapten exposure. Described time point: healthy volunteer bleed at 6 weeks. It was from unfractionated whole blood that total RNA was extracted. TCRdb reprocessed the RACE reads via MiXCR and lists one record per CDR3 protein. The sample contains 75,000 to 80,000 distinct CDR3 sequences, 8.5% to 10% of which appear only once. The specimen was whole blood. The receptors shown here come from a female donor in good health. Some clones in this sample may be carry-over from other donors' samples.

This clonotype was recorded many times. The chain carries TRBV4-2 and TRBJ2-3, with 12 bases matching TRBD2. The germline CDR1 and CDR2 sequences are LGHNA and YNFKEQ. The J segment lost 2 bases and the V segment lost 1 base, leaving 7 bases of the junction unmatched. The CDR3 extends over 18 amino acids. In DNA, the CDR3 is TGTGCCAGCAGCCAAGGGGCTAGCGGGGGGGCCTACACAGATACGCAGTATTTT. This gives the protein CASSQGASGGAYTDTQYF.

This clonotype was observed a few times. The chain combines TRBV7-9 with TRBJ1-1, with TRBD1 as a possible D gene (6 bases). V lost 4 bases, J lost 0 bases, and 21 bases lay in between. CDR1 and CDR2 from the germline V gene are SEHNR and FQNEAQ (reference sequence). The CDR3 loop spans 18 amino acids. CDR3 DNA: TGTGCCAGCAGCTCCCACGATCTCAGGGGTTCCATGAACACTGAAGCTTTCTTT. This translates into CASSSHDLRGSMNTEAFF.

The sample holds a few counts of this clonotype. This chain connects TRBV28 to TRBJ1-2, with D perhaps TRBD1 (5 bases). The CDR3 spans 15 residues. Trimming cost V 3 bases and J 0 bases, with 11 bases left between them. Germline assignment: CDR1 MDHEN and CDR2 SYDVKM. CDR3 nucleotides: TGTGCCAGCAGTTTGGGCGGACACACTAACTATGGCTACACCTTC. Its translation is CASSLGGHTNYGYTF.

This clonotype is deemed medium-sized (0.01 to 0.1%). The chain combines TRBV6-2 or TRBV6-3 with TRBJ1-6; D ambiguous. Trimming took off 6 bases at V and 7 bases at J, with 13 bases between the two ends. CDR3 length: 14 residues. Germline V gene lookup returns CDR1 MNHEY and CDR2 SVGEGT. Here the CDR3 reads CASSISSENSPLHF. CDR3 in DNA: TGTGCCAGCAGCATATCCAGCGAGAATTCACCCCTCCACTTT.

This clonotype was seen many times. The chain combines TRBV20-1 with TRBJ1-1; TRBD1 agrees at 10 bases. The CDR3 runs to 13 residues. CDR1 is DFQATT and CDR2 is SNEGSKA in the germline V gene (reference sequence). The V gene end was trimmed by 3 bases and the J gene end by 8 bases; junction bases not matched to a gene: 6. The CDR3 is CSARGPGQGEAFF. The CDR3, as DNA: TGCAGTGCTAGGGGACCGGGACAGGGGGAAGCTTTCTTT.

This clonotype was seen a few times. The CDR3 DNA reads TGTGCCAGCAGTCTTGTTGGACAGGGGAGCACAGATACGCAGTATTTT. Amino acid sequence: CASSLVGQGSTDTQYF. The chain links TRBV28 to TRBJ2-3; TRBD1 aligns across 9 bases. The CDR3 totals 16 residues. J was trimmed by 0 bases and V by 5 bases; bases with no gene match: 6. Germline CDR1 reads MDHEN; CDR2 reads SYDVKM.

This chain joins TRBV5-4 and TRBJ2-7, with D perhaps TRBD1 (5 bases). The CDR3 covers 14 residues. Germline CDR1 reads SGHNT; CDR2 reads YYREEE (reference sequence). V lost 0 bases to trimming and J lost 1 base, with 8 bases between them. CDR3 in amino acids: CASSLGRQSYEQYF. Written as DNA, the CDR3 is TGTGCCAGCAGCTTGGGTCGACAGTCCTACGAGCAGTACTTC.

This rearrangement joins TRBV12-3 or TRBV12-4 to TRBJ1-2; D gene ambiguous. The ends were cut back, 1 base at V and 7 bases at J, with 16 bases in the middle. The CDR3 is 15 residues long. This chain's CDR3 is CASSLEYGDPSGYTF. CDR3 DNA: TGTGCCAGCAGTTTAGAATACGGGGATCCCAGTGGCTACACCTTC.

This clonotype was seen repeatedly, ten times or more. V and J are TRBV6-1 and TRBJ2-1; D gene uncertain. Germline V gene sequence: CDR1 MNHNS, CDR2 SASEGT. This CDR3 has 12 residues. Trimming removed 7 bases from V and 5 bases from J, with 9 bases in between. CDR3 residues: CASKFSDNEQFF. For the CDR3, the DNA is TGTGCCAGCAAATTTTCTGACAATGAGCAGTTCTTC.

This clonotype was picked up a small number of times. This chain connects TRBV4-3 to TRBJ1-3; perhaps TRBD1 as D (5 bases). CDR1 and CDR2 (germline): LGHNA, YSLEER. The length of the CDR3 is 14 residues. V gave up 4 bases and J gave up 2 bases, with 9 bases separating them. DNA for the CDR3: TGCGCCAGCAGCCTCGACAGACCTGGAAACACCATATATTTT. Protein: CASSLDRPGNTIYF.

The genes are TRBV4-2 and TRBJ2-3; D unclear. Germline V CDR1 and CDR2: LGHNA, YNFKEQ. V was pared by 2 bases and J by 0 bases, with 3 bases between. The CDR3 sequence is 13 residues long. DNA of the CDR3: TGTGCCAGCAGCCAAATTAGCACAGATACGCAGTATTTT. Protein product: CASSQISTDTQYF.

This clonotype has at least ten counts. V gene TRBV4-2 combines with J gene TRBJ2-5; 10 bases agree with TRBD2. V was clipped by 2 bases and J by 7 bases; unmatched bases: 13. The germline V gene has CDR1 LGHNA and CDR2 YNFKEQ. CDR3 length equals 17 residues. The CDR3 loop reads CASSQMETAGGPPTQYF. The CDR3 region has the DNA TGTGCCAGCAGCCAAATGGAAACAGCGGGGGGGCCCCCGACCCAGTACTTC.

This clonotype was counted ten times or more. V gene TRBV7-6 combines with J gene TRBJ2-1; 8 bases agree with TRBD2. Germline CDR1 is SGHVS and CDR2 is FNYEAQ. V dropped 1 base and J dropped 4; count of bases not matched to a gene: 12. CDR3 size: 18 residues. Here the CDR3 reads CASSLDYSGGIKYNEQFF. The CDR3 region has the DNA TGTGCCAGCAGCTTAGATTACAGCGGGGGTATAAAATACAATGAGCAGTTCTTC.

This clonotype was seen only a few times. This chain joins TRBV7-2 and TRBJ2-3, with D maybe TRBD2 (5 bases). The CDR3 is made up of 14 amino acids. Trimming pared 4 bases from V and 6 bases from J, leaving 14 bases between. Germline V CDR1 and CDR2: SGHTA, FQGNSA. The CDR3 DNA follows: TGTGCCAGCAGCTCCTTGAGAGGGTCCGATACGCAGTATTTT. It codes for CASSSLRGSDTQYF.

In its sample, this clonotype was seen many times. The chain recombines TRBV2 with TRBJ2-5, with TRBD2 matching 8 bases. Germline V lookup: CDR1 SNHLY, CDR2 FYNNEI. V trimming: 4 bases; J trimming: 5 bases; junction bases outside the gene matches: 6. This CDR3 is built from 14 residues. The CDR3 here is CASSGPGGGETQYF. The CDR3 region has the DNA TGTGCCAGCAGTGGTCCCGGGGGGGGCGAGACCCAGTACTTC.

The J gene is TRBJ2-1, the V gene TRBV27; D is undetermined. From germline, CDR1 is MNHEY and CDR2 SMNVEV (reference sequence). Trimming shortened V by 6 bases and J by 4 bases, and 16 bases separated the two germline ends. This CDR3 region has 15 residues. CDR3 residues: CASSFSPVGYNEQFF. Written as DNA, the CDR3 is TGTGCCAGCAGCTTTAGCCCAGTAGGGTACAATGAGCAGTTCTTC.

The CDR3 spells CASSTGQLFTEAFF. CDR3 coding DNA: TGTGCCAGCAGTACCGGACAGCTATTCACTGAAGCTTTCTTT. The chain links TRBV27 to TRBJ1-1, with a weak D call TRBD1 (6 bases). Germline V gene sequence: CDR1 MNHEY, CDR2 SMNVEV (reference sequence). Trimming left V 5 bases short and J 4 bases short, with 14 bases between. This CDR3 spans 14 amino acids.

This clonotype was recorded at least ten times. The CDR3 nucleotides are TGTGCCAGCAGCCGGATGGACGCCTTGGCGGCTGAAGCTTTCTTT. Translating it yields CASSRMDALAAEAFF. The rearrangement uses TRBV3-1 and TRBJ1-1; unclear D gene. Germline-derived CDR1 and CDR2 are LGHDT and YNNKEL (reference sequence). CDR3 length: 15 residues. Trimming took 4 bases from V and 6 from J, leaving 18 bases between them.

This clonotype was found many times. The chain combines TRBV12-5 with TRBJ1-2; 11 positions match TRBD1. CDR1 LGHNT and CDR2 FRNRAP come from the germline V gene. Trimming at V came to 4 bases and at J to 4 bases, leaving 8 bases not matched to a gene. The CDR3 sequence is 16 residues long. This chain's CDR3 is CASGSRTGGPIYGYTF. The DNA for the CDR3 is TGTGCTAGTGGTTCACGGACAGGGGGCCCGATCTATGGCTACACCTTC. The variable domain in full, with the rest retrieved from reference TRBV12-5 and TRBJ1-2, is DARVTQTPRHKVTEMGQEVTMRCQPILGHNTVFWYRQTMMQGLELLAYFRNRAPLDDSGMPKDRFSAEMPDATLATLKIQPSEPRDSAVYFCASGSRTGGPIYGYTFGSGTRLTVV.

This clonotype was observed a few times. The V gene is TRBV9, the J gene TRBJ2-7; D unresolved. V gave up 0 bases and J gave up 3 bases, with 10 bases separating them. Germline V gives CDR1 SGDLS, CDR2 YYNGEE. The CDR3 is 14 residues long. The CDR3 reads CASSVDGTRYEQYF. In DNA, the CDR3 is TGTGCCAGCAGCGTAGATGGCACACGCTACGAGCAGTACTTC.

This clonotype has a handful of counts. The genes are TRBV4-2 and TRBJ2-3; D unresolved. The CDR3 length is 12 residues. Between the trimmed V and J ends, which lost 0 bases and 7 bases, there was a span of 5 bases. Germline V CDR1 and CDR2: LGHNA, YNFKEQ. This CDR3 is CASSQEKNTQYF. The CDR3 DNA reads TGTGCCAGCAGCCAAGAGAAAAATACGCAGTATTTT.

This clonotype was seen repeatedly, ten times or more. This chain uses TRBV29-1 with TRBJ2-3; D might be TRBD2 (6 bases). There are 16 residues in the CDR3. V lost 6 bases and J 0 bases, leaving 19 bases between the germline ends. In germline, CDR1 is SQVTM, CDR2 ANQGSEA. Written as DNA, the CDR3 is TGCAGCGTGAGGGGAGGTATAGGACGGAGCACAGATACGCAGTATTTT. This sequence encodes CSVRGGIGRSTDTQYF.

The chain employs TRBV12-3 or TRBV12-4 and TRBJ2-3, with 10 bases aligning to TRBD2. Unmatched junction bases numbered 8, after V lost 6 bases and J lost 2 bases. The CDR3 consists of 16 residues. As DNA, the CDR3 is TGTGCCAGCAGCCGGACTAGCGGATCTAACACAGATACGCAGTATTTT. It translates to CASSRTSGSNTDTQYF.

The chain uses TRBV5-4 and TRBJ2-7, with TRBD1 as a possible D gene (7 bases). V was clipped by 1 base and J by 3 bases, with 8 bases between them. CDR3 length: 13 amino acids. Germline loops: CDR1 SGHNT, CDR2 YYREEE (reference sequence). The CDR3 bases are TGTGCCAGCAGCTTGCAGGGGGGCTACGAGCAGTACTTC. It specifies CASSLQGGYEQYF.

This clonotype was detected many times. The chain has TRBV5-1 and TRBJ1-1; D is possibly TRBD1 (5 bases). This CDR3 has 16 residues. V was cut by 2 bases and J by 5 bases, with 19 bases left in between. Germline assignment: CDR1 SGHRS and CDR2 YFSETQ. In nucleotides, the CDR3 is TGCGCCAGCAGCTTTTTTGTCGGGGGGGTAACGACTGAAGCTTTCTTT. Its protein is CASSFFVGGVTTEAFF.

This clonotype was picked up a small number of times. CDR3 sequence: CASSVNRDTEAFF. The CDR3 DNA is TGTGCCAGCAGCGTAAACCGGGACACTGAAGCTTTCTTT. The chain has TRBV11-3 and TRBJ1-1, with no clear D. Germline CDR1 SGHNT, CDR2 YENEEA. This CDR3 is 13 amino acids long. Trimming left V 5 bases short and J 3 bases short, with 10 bases between.

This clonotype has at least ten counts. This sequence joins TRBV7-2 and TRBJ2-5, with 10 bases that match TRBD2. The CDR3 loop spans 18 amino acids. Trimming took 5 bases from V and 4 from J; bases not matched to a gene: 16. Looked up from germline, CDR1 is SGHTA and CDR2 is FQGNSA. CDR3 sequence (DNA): TGTGCCAGCAGCCGATCTAGCGGGGGCCCCACTGAGGTAGAGACCCAGTACTTC. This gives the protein CASSRSSGGPTEVETQYF.

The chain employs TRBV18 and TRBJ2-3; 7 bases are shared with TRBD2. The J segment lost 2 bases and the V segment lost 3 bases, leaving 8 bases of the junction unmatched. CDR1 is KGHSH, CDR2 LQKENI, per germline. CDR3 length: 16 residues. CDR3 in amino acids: CASSPLAADLTDTQYF. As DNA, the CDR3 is TGTGCCAGCTCACCTCTAGCGGCGGACCTCACAGATACGCAGTATTTT.

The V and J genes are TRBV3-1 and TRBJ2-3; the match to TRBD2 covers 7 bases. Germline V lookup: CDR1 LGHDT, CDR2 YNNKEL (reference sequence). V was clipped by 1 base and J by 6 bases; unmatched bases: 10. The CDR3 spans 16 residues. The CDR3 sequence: CASSQGSSGVGDTQYF. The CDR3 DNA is TGTGCCAGCAGCCAAGGATCCAGCGGGGTAGGGGATACGCAGTATTTT.

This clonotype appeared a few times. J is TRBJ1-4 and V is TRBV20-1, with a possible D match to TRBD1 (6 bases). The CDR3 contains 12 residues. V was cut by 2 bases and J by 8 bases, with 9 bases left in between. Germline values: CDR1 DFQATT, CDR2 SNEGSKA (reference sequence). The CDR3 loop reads CSARFGQEKLFF. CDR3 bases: TGCAGTGCTAGATTCGGACAGGAAAAACTGTTTTTT.